Sequencing of this T cell receptor (beta chain) was carried out in a study of regulatory T cells in long-lasting Graves disease (dated by TCRdb to the early 2020s). Some background on the complete study: To count as having persistent Graves' disease, a patient had to have received antithyroid drug treatment for over 5 years with TSH receptor autoantibodies remaining persistently positive. TCR sequencing covered around 13 persistent and 20 or so newly diagnosed Graves' disease patients, around 33 samples in total. On average, persistent Graves' disease patients in the clinical cohort had been on antithyroid drugs for around 9.5 years. The study was conducted in China and was registered as a clinical trial. This study used TCR sequencing and RNA sequencing of peripheral blood to compare persistent Graves' disease patients against newly diagnosed Graves' disease patients. General conclusions and limits of the study: Compared with newly diagnosed patients, persistent Graves' disease patients had lower TCR Shannon entropy and fewer highly expanded clones, which suggests clonal expansion. Because the primary lesion, thyroid tissue, could not be accessed, the study looked at peripheral blood alone. Sequencing and analysis were limited to the TCR beta chain. Persistent disease showed preferential use of TRBV28, TRBJ1-2 and TRBJ2-5, whereas newly diagnosed disease favored TRBV20-1 and TRBJ2-1. As a limitation, the authors acknowledged that the small sample size may reduce accuracy. Persistent patients shared more public clonotypes among themselves (2,741) than newly diagnosed patients did (approximately 900).

This clonotype has at least ten counts. Its antigen is unknown. No base qualities exist here, and no much larger clone lies one base off it. What this sample's time point label stands for: persistent/refractory GD, antithyroid drugs over 5 years with positive TRAb. For both TCR sequencing and RNA sequencing, RNA was extracted from PBMCs in TRIzol. The diagnosis of Graves' disease followed American Thyroid Association guidelines. Patients for the study were recruited at an endocrinology department in Xi'an, China. From each patient, approximately 10 milliliters of peripheral blood was collected into an EDTA anticoagulant tube. Ficoll Paque Plus density gradient separation was used to isolate PBMCs, and no additional T cell sorting was done. An Agilent 2100 Bioanalyzer and agarose gel were used to check RNA quality, and a NanoDrop 2000 was used to measure RNA concentration. The junction carries 17 bases between V and J, which are trimmed by 7 bases and 5 bases respectively. CDR1 and CDR2 were assigned from the germline V gene as SQVTM and ANQGSEA. Counted from cysteine to phenylalanine, this CDR3 has 14 amino acids. Kept here is only the CDR3 DNA, which spans 42 bases and is read in frame from base 1.

The method was multiplex PCR. Instrument on record: Illumina HiSeq 4000. CDR3 regions were amplified by Arm-PCR with iRepertoire HTBI primers to construct TCR beta libraries. PCR products were gel purified before sequencing. Per the original workflow: A total of some 60 TRBV and 14 TRBJ segments were identified across samples and were used for gene usage analysis of CDR3 amino acid clonotypes. COPE and FqMerger were used to merge the filtered high-quality paired reads into contigs. Contigs were aligned with BLAST to IMGT TRBV, TRBD and TRBJ reference genes, and CDR3 was defined per IMGT. Highly expanded clones were defined as clonotypes with a frequency above 0.1%. Repertoire diversity was measured by Shannon entropy, and V-J evenness by the Gini coefficient. A clonotype was considered public if more than one individual shared it. Clones were called with MiXCR by TCRdb after fastp trimmed the public reads at Q25, and only in-frame beta chains were retained. Entries that share a CDR3 protein sequence are merged under the most common genes and DNA. TCRdb, not the authors, supplied the V and J calls. A total of roughly 400,000 distinct CDR3 sequences appear in this sample, 21% of them only once. The leading ten clones occupy around 15% of the sample.

Here the chain combines TRBV29-1 and TRBJ2-2; TRBD1 is a possible D gene, resting on 5 matching bases. This clonotype originated in a female donor with Graves disease. The sample in question was peripheral blood mononuclear cells (PBMCs), obtained when the disease was refractory, from a patient treated with antithyroid drugs. The sequenced DNA: TGCAGCGCCGTGATTAGGGGCCGGACCGGGGAGCTGTTTTTT. Its product reads: CSAVIRGRTGELFF.